This T cell receptor beta chain derives from a study of T cells in Graves' hyperthyroidism and ophthalmopathy. Study in general: Upon initial diagnosis and before any treatment, peripheral blood was collected.

Trimming removed 0 bases from V and 13 bases from J; junction bases left unmatched: 15. Germline V CDR1 and CDR2: SGDLS, YYNGEE. CDR3 length equals 16 residues. Amplification yielded TCR beta CDR3 regions, with RNA transcripts as the source. TCR CDR3 underwent first-round RT-PCR with the HTBI primer set. Each CDR3 protein is one row after TCRdb ran MiXCR on the multiplex PCR reads. The profile shows roughly 420,000 distinct CDR3 sequences, 12% to 15% of them singletons. The rearrangement links TRBV9 to TRBJ2-5; 10 bases agree with TRBD1. The sequence came from a woman younger than 35 with Graves' hyperthyroidism. The sequenced material came from blood. CDR3 region: CASSVAGTPGTGEVYF. CDR3 nucleotide sequence: TGTGCCAGCAGCGTAGCCGGGACTCCAGGGACAGGGGAGGTGTACTTC.